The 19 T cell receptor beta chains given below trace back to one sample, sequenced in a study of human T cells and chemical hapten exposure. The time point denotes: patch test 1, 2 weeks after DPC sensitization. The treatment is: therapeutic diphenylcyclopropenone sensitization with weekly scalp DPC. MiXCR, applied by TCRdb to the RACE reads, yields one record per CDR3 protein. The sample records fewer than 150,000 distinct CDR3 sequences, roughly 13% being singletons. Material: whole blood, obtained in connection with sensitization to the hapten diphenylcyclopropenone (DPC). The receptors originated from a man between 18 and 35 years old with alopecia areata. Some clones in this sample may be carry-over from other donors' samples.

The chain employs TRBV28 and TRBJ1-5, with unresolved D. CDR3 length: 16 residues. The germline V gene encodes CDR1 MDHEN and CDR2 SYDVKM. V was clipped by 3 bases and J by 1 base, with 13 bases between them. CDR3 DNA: TGTGCCAGCAGTTTTTTGGGGTGGCAGAGCAATCAGCCCCAGCATTTT. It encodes CASSFLGWQSNQPQHF.

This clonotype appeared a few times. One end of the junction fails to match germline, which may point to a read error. The CDR3 coding sequence is TGCAGCGTTATCCGACAGGGTTCCACTAGCACAGATATGCAGTATTTT. It yields the protein CSVIRQGSTSTDMQYF. The chain has TRBV29-1 and TRBJ2-3, with a tentative D call TRBD1 (7 bases). The CDR3 contains 16 residues. The germline V gene encodes CDR1 SQVTM and CDR2 ANQGSEA.

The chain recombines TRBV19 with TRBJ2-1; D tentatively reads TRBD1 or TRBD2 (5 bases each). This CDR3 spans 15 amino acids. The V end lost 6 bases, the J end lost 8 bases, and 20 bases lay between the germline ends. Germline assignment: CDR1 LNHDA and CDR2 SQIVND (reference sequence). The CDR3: CASSIRDPSEDEQFF. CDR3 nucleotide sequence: TGTGCCAGTAGCATCCGGGACCCATCAGAGGATGAGCAGTTCTTC.

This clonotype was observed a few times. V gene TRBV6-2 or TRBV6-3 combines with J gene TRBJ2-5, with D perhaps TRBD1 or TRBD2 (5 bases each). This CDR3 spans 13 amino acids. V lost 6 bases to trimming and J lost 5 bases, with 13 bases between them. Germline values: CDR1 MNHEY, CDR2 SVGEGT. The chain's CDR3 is CASRPGPRETQYF. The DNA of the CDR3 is TGTGCCAGCAGACCGGGACCCCGGGAGACCCAGTACTTC.

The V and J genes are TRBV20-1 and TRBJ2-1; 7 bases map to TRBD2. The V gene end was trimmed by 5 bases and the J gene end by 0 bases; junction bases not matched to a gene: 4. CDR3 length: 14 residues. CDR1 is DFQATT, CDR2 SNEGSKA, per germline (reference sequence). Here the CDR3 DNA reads TGCAGTGCTTTGCGGGGGAGCTCCTACAATGAGCAGTTCTTC. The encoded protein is CSALRGSSYNEQFF.

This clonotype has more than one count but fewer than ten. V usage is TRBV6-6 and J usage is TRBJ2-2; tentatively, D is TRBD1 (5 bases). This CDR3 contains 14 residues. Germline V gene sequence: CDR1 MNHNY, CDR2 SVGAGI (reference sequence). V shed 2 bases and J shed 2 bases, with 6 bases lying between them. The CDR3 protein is CASSYRGNTGELFF. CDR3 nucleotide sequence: TGTGCCAGCAGTTACAGGGGCAACACCGGGGAGCTGTTTTTT.

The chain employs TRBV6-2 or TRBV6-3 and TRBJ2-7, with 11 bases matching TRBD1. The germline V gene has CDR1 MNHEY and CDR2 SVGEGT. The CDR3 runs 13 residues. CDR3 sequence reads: CSAGTGGGYEQYF. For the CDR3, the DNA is TGTTCAGCTGGGACAGGGGGTGGCTACGAGCAGTACTTC.

The CDR3 here is CASVGATLDEQYV. The CDR3 coding sequence is TGTGCCAGCGTCGGGGCTACGCTTGACGAGCAGTACGTC. V usage is TRBV5-6 and J usage is TRBJ2-7, with D perhaps TRBD1 or TRBD2 (5 bases each). The CDR3 totals 13 residues. CDR1 and CDR2 (germline): SGHDT, YYEEEE. Trimming took off 7 bases at V and 5 bases at J, with 16 bases between the two ends.

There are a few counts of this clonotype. The CDR3 reads CASSPRRASGGYEQYF. CDR3 DNA: TGCGCCAGCAGCCCCCGTAGGGCTAGCGGGGGTTACGAGCAGTACTTC. The chain joins TRBV4-3 to TRBJ2-7; TRBD2 matches at 10 bases. This CDR3 is 16 amino acids long. Germline trimming cut 4 bases from V and 4 bases from J; bases unmatched to any gene: 10. Germline CDR1 is LGHNA and CDR2 is YSLEER.

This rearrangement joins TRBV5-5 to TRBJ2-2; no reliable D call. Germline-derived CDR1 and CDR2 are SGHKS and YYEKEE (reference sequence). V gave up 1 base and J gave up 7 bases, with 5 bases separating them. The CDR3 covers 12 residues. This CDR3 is CASSLFIGELFF. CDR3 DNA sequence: TGTGCCAGCAGCTTGTTTATCGGGGAGCTGTTTTTT.

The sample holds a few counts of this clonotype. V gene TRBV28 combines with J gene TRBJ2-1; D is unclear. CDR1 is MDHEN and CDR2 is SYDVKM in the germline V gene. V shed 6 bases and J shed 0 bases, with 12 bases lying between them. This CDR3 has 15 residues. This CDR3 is CASRPYIFSYNEQFF. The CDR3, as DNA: TGTGCCAGCAGGCCATACATATTCTCCTACAATGAGCAGTTCTTC.

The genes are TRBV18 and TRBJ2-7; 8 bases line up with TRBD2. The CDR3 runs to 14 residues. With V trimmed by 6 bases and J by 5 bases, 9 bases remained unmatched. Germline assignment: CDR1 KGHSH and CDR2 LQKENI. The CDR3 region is CASSPTGGGNEQYV. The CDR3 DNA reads TGTGCCAGCTCCCCCACGGGAGGGGGAAACGAGCAGTACGTC.

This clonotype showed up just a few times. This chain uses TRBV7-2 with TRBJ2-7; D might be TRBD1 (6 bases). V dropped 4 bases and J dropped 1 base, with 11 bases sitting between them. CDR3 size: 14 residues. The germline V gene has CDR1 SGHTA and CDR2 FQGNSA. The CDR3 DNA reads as TGTGCCAGCAGCTCCACCGGGACATCCTACGAGCAGTACGTC. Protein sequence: CASSSTGTSYEQYV.

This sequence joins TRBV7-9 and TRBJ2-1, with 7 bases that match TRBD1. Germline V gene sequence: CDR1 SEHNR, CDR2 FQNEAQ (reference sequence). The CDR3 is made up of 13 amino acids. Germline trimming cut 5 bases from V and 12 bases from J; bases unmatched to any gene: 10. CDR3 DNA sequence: TGTGCCAGCAGCCCACCCCACAGGGGTTGGCAGTTCTTC. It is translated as CASSPPHRGWQFF.

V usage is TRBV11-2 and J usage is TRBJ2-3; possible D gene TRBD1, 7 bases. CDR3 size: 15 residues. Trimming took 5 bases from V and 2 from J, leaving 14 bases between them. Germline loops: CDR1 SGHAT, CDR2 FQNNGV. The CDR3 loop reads CASSPRDSFTDTQYF. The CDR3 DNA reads TGTGCCAGCAGCCCGCGGGACAGCTTCACAGATACGCAGTATTTT.

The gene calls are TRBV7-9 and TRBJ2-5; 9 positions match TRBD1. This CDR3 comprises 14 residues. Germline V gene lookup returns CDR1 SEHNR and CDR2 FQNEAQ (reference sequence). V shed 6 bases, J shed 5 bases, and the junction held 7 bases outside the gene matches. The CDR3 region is CASRSGTGYETQYF. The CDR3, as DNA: TGTGCCAGCAGGTCTGGGACAGGGTACGAGACCCAGTACTTC.

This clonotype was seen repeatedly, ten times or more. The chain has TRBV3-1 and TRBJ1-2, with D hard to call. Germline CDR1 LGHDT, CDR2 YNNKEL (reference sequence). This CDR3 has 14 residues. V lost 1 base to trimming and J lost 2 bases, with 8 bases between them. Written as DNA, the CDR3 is TGTGCCAGCAGCCAAGGTCAACGGAACTATGGCTACACCTTC. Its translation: CASSQGQRNYGYTF. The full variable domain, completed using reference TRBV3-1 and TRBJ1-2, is DTAVSQTPKYLVTQMGNDKSIKCEQNLGHDTMYWYKQDSKKFLKIMFSYNNKELIINETVPNRFSPKSPDKAHLNLHINSLELGDSAVYFCASSQGQRNYGYTFGSGTRLTVV.

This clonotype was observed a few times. In nucleotides, the CDR3 is TGTGCCAGCAGCCCCAGGACTTTCACCGGGGAGCTGTTTTTT. Residues: CASSPRTFTGELFF. The chain has TRBV7-9 and TRBJ2-2; D perhaps matches TRBD2 (5 bases). Trimming left V 5 bases short and J 4 bases short, with 11 bases between. Germline-derived CDR1 and CDR2 are SEHNR and FQNEAQ (reference sequence). There are 14 residues in the CDR3. The full variable domain, rest sourced from reference TRBV7-9 and TRBJ2-2, is DTGVSQNPRHKITKRGQNVTFRCDPISEHNRLYWYRQTLGQGPEFLTYFQNEAQLEKSRLLSDRFSAERPKGSFSTLEIQRTEQGDSAMYLCASSPRTFTGELFFGEGSRLTVL.

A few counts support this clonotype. Written as DNA, the CDR3 is TGCGCCAGCAGCTTGACAGGGGTACGTGAGACCCAGTACTTC. It specifies CASSLTGVRETQYF. The chain joins TRBV5-1 to TRBJ2-5; 7 bases are shared with TRBD1. After removal of 1 base from V and 5 bases from J, the junction contained 5 bases not matched to a gene. The length of the CDR3 is 14 residues. CDR1 and CDR2 (germline): SGHRS, YFSETQ.